These 15 T cell receptor beta chains were sequenced from one sample in a study of cytomegalovirus exposure and HLA in healthy donors. TCRdb keeps only in-frame clones here, not all; method: immunoSEQ multiplex PCR. The sample consists of about 180,000 clones, about 85% of them appearing once. Material for sequencing was PBMCs. Receptors originate from a man in his late teens or twenties in good health and CMV-seropositive.

This clone is a singleton in its sample. The chain couples TRBV9 to TRBJ2-5; 7 positions agree with TRBD2. The germline V gene encodes CDR1 SGDLS and CDR2 YYNGEE. There are 15 residues in the CDR3. Trimming removed 5 bases from V and 4 bases from J; junction bases left unmatched: 11. CDR3 sequence: CASSLQGGERETQYF. The CDR3 DNA is TGTGCCAGCAGTCTCCAGGGAGGGGAGCGAGAGACCCAGTACTTC.

The rearrangement joins TRBV28 to TRBJ1-2, with D perhaps matching TRBD1 (6 bases). Trimming left V 6 bases short and J 5 bases short, with 19 bases between. The CDR3 runs to 15 residues. Germline CDR1 and CDR2: MDHEN and SYDVKM. For the CDR3, the DNA is TGTGCCAGCAGCCAAAACCCTGGACAGACTTATGGCTACACCTTC. Its protein product is CASSQNPGQTYGYTF.

The J gene is TRBJ1-1, the V gene TRBV7-3, with D maybe TRBD1 (6 bases). Trimming cost V 0 bases and J 4 bases, with 12 bases left between them. Looked up from germline, CDR1 is SGHTA and CDR2 is FQGTGA. The CDR3 covers 15 residues. CDR3 DNA: TGTGCCAGCAGCTTAACTACACAGGGAACCACTGAAGCTTTCTTT. Translation gives CASSLTTQGTTEAFF.

This clone has just one count. This chain links TRBV19 with TRBJ2-7; D unresolved. Germline lookup yields CDR1 LNHDA and CDR2 SQIVND (reference sequence). This CDR3 has 13 amino acids. Trimming took 5 bases from V and 3 from J, leaving 11 bases between them. CDR3: CASSPAEDYEQYF. DNA for the CDR3: TGTGCCAGTAGTCCAGCCGAGGACTACGAGCAGTACTTC.

This clone was picked up one time. The DNA of the CDR3 is TGTGCCAGCAGTTTTGGGACTCCCGTCAATGAGCAGTTCTTC. Its translation is CASSFGTPVNEQFF. This chain joins TRBV27 and TRBJ2-1, with D maybe TRBD2 (6 bases). There are 14 residues in the CDR3. Germline CDR1 reads MNHEY; CDR2 reads SMNVEV (reference sequence). V was trimmed by 3 bases and J by 6 bases, leaving 12 bases between them.

The chain uses TRBV27 and TRBJ1-2; TRBD1 matches 9 bases. V lost 3 bases and J lost 3; bases outside the gene matches: 11. The CDR3 has 17 residues. Germline V gives CDR1 MNHEY, CDR2 SMNVEV (reference sequence). Written as DNA, the CDR3 is TGTGCCAGCAGTTTGGCCGGACAGGGGCCGTTGGACTATGGCTACACCTTC. Its translation: CASSLAGQGPLDYGYTF.

The chain carries TRBV7-9 and TRBJ2-7; tentatively, D is TRBD1 (5 bases). The CDR3 covers 14 residues. V was trimmed by 5 bases and J by 6 bases, leaving 17 bases between them. CDR1 and CDR2 (germline): SEHNR, FQNEAQ (reference sequence). CDR3 loop: CASSLSREVSEQYF. For the CDR3, the DNA is TGTGCCAGCAGCCTCAGCAGGGAAGTGAGCGAGCAGTACTTC.

The chain joins TRBV19 to TRBJ2-7, with TRBD1 matching over 8 bases. Germline lookup yields CDR1 LNHDA and CDR2 SQIVND (reference sequence). V lost 4 bases to trimming and J lost 5 bases; unmatched junction nucleotides: 4. The CDR3 is made up of 13 amino acids. CDR3 sequence reads: CASSKKQGDEQYF. The DNA of the CDR3 is TGTGCCAGTAGTAAAAAACAGGGGGACGAGCAGTACTTC. The full variable domain, completed using reference TRBV19 and TRBJ2-7, is DGGITQSPKYLFRKEGQNVTLSCEQNLNHDAMYWYRQDPGQGLRLIYYSQIVNDFQKGDIAEGYSVSREKKESFPLTVTSAQKNPTAFYLCASSKKQGDEQYFGPGTRLTVT.

The CDR3 spells CATSDASGRAGTGELFF. The CDR3 region has the DNA TGTGCCACCAGCGATGCTAGCGGGAGGGCGGGCACCGGGGAGCTGTTTTTT. V and J are TRBV15 and TRBJ2-2; 12 nucleotides match TRBD2. CDR3 length: 17 residues. The V gene's germline CDR1 is LNHNV and CDR2 YYDKDF (reference sequence). Germline trimming cut 5 bases from V and 4 bases from J; bases unmatched to any gene: 8.

This clone was seen just once. CDR3: CASSEIIAGGTDTQYF. Written as DNA, the CDR3 is TGTGCCAGCAGTGAAATCATAGCGGGGGGCACAGATACGCAGTATTTT. The chain carries TRBV2 and TRBJ2-3, with 9 bases identical to TRBD2. V lost 2 bases to trimming and J lost 1 base; unmatched junction nucleotides: 4. The CDR3 has 16 residues. Germline V gene sequence: CDR1 SNHLY, CDR2 FYNNEI.

The chain joins TRBV9 to TRBJ1-3; perhaps TRBD1 as D (5 bases). Trimming removed 5 bases from V and 1 base from J, with 13 bases in between. Per the germline V gene, CDR1 is SGDLS and CDR2 is YYNGEE. The length of the CDR3 is 15 residues. The CDR3 DNA is TGTGCCAGCAGAGCGGGGGTAGGGTCTGGAAACACCATATATTTT. It yields the protein CASRAGVGSGNTIYF.

V and J are TRBV28 and TRBJ2-7; the match to TRBD1 covers 9 bases. Germline V gives CDR1 MDHEN, CDR2 SYDVKM. The CDR3 spans 14 residues. J lost 3 bases, V lost 7 bases, and 7 bases had no gene match. The CDR3: CASTYRGRNYEQYF. The CDR3 nucleotides are TGTGCCAGCACCTACAGGGGGCGCAACTACGAGCAGTACTTC.

The rearrangement uses TRBV10-1 and TRBJ2-2, with D unclear. Trimming took 6 bases from V and 2 from J, leaving 4 bases between them. This CDR3 has 12 residues. Germline CDR1 and CDR2: WNHNN and SYGVQD (reference sequence). CDR3 bases: TGCGCCAGCAGAACTAACACCGGGGAGCTGTTTTTT. Encoded protein: CASRTNTGELFF.

The table lists this clone with a count of one. The chain recombines TRBV30 with TRBJ2-3; 7 bases fit TRBD1. V lost 3 bases, J lost 1 base, and 7 bases stayed unmatched. Germline assignment: CDR1 GTSNPN and CDR2 SVGIG (reference sequence). The CDR3 extends over 15 amino acids. In nucleotides, the CDR3 is TGTGCCTGGAGCCGGACAGGAAGGGGCACAGATACGCAGTATTTT. Translating it yields CAWSRTGRGTDTQYF.

This clone occurred once. V is TRBV28 and J is TRBJ2-7, with D maybe TRBD2 (6 bases). The germline gives CDR1 MDHEN, CDR2 SYDVKM. This CDR3 is built from 16 residues. The germline V and J ends were trimmed by 5 bases and 0 bases, with 17 bases remaining between them. CDR3 in amino acids: CASSLASQGSSYEQYF. CDR3 sequence (DNA): TGTGCCAGCAGTCTAGCGTCCCAGGGTAGCTCCTACGAGCAGTACTTC.